Below, one T cell receptor beta chain is given with its context. What it recognizes is unknown. Constant-region priming of approximately 500 ng total RNA yielded TCR beta cDNA. The TCR beta library was amplified through three nested multiplex PCR rounds in a modified ARM-PCR procedure. Forward primers for TRBV1-TRBV30 and a C-beta reverse primer served the first two PCR rounds, at around 11 cycles each. TCRdb recomputed calls from the multiplex PCR reads with MiXCR, one row per CDR3 protein. The table records about 180,000 distinct CDR3 sequences, over 50% of them present only once. V lost 1 base to trimming and J lost 6 bases, with 11 bases between them. Germline assignment: CDR1 LGHNA and CDR2 YNFKEQ. The CDR3 sequence is 14 residues long. Both blood RNA, taken from unsorted whole blood, and germline DNA were extracted. Patients were chronically HBV-infected and treatment-naive. The data stem from a study of tumor-infiltrating lymphocytes in primary liver carcinoma. Whole-study context: Maximum tumor diameters ranged from roughly 4.2 to 11 cm, stage T1-T3 N0M0. Study findings and constraints: With p = 0.039, the top-250-clone fraction in tumors significantly exceeded that in blood.

This receptor was obtained from a man aged 35-49 years with primary liver carcinoma and hepatitis B virus infection. Sequenced: peripheral blood. V gene TRBV4-2 combines with J gene TRBJ2-3; D is uncertain. CDR3 in DNA: TGTGCCAGCAGCCAAGGGTCCGGGTGGGATACGCAGTATTTT. Its protein is CASSQGSGWDTQYF.